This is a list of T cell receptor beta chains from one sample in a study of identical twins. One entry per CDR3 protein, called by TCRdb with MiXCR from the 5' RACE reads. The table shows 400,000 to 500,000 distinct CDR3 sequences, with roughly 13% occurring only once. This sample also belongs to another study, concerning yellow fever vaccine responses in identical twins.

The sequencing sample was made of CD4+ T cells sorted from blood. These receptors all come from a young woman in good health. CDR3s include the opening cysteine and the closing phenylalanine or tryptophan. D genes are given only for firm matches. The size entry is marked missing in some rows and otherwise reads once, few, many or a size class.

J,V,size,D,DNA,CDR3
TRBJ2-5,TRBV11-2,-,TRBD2,TGTGCCAGCAGCACAACCGGGACTAGGGTTATGAAGACCCAGTACTTC,CASSTTGTRVMKTQYF
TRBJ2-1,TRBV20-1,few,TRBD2,TGCAGTTGGGGTAGTCGGGGGGATAACTATGAGCAGTTCTTC,CSWGSRGDNYEQFF
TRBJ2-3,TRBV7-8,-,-,TGTGCCAGCAGCTATGGGGCGAGATCGCAGTATTTT,CASSYGARSQYF
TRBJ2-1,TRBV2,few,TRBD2,TGTGCCAGCGACGGACTAGCGGGAAATGAGCAGTTCTTC,CASDGLAGNEQFF
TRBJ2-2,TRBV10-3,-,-,TGTGCCAGCGGGACAGCCACAAGCGGGGAGCTGTTTTTT,CASGTATSGELFF
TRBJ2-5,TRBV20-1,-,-,TGCAGTGCTATGGACCAAGAGACCCAGTACTTC,CSAMDQETQYF
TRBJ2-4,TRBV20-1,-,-,TGCAGTGCTAGAGACTCTCTCCAGGGACCAAATCCGTCGAGAGACATTCAGTACTTC,CSARDSLQGPNPSRDIQYF
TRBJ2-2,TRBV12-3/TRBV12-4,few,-,TGTGCCAGCACCCAGGGGGGCCGGGAGCTGTTTTTT,CASTQGGRELFF
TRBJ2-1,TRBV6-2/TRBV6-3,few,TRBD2,TGTGCCAGCAGGTTAGCGGGAGGGGGAAGCAATGAGCAGTTCTTC,CASRLAGGGSNEQFF
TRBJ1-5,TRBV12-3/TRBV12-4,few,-,TGTGCCAGCAGTTTTTCAGGTCCGAATCAGCCCCAGCATTTT,CASSFSGPNQPQHF
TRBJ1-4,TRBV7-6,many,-,TGTGCCAGCAGCTCACTCGGACGGAATGAAAAACTGTTTTTT,CASSSLGRNEKLFF
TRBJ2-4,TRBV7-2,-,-,TGTGCCAGCAGCTTCGGGACTCTGGTGGAAAACATTCAGTACTTC,CASSFGTLVENIQYF
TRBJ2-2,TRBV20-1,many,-,TGCAGTGCTAGATCCGGGAGTTACGGGGAGCTGTTTTTT,CSARSGSYGELFF
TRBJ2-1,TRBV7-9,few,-,TGTGCCAGCAGCGCCATTAGCGTTTGGCGGAACAATGAGCAGTTCTTC,CASSAISVWRNNEQFF
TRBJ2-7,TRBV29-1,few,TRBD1,TGCAGCGTTGATGGGACAGGGGGCTCCGACGAGCAGTACTTC,CSVDGTGGSDEQYF
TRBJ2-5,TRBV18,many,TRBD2,TGTGCCAGCTCACCGGGACTAGTTGAGACCCAGTACTTC,CASSPGLVETQYF
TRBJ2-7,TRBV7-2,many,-,TGTGCCAGCAGCTTAGAGGCAGGACTTACCTACGAGCAGTACTTC,CASSLEAGLTYEQYF
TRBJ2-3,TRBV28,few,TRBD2,TGTGCCAGCAGTGGCGGGGGGCTCCCAGATACGCAGTATTTT,CASSGGGLPDTQYF
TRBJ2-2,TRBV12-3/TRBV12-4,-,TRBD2,TGTGCCTTCAGCGAATCTAGCGGGGGGGCTCCCACCGGGGAGCTGTTTTTT,CAFSESSGGAPTGELFF
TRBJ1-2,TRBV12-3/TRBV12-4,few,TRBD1,TGTGCCAGCAGTACGGACAGGGTCTATGGCTACACCTTC,CASSTDRVYGYTF
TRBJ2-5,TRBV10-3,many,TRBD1,TGTGCCATCAGTAAGATGGACAGGGGAGGCGAGACCCAGTACTTC,CAISKMDRGGETQYF
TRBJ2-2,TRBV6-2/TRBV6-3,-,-,TGTGCCAGCAGTTTAATTGATAACGGGGAGCTGTTTTTT,CASSLIDNGELFF
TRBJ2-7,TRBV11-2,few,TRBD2,TGTGCCAGCAGCACCCTAGCGGGGGCGACCTACGAGCAGTACTTC,CASSTLAGATYEQYF
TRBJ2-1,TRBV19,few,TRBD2,TGTGCCAGTAGTGTTCGGACGGGGGGGAACTACAATGAGCAGTTCTTC,CASSVRTGGNYNEQFF
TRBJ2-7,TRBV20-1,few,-,TGCAGTGCTAGTGGGCAGGGTGGCGAGCAGTACTTC,CSASGQGGEQYF
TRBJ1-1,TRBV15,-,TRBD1,TGTGCCACCAGCACGACAGGGTTGGGCACTGAAGCTTTCTTT,CATSTTGLGTEAFF
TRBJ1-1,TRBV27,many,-,TGTGCCAGCACACCCTCCGGGGAGAACACTGAAGCTTTCTTT,CASTPSGENTEAFF
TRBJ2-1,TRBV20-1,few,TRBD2,TGCAGTGCTAGATCAGCGGGAGGGGTTTCATCGCGCGATGAGCAGTTCTTC,CSARSAGGVSSRDEQFF
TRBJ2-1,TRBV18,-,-,TGTGCCAGCTCACCGGGCGTCAGTTGGAATGAGCAGTTCTTC,CASSPGVSWNEQFF
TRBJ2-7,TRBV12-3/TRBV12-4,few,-,TGTGCCAGCAGTTTAGGTTCGGGCACGCACTACGAGCAGTACTTC,CASSLGSGTHYEQYF
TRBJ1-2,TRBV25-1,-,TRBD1,TGTGCCAGCAGTGAGTGGGGACAGGGTGCCTATGGCTACACCTTC,CASSEWGQGAYGYTF
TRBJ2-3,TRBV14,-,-,TGTGCCAGCAGCCACGGTCGGCAGGCGGTGCTCAATACAGATACGCAGTATTTT,CASSHGRQAVLNTDTQYF
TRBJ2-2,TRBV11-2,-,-,TGTGCCAGCAGCCGGAACACGAACACCGGGGAGCTGTTTTTT,CASSRNTNTGELFF